This T cell receptor beta chain was sequenced during a study of blood T cell repertoires in COVID-19. About the research overall: Sites across the United States, Italy and Spain contributed samples from acute and convalescent COVID-19. T cells, B-cell-depleted T cells, or PBMCs provided the cDNA or gDNA that served as material.

Per the authors' pipeline: The assay estimated nucleated cells by amplifying reference gene primers. Produced via immunoSEQ multiplex PCR; TCRdb's table is partial and in-frame only. D and trimming come from the DNA, and the V and J calls and clone size come from that table. Seen here are around 250,000 clones, approximately 91% observed once, and the top ten hold just under 0.95%. Germline assignment: CDR1 MNHEY and CDR2 SVGAGI. Trimming left V 6 bases short and J 0 bases short, with 9 bases between. The CDR3 runs to 14 residues. This TCR came from a woman aged 35 to 49 who had recovered from COVID-19. The chain carries TRBV6-5 and TRBJ1-5; TRBD1 might be the D (6 bases). The sequenced sample was peripheral blood. Here the CDR3 reads CASRWTDSNQPQHF. CDR3 in DNA: TGTGCCAGCAGATGGACAGATAGCAATCAGCCCCAGCATTTT.